These 24 T cell receptor beta chains share one sample of origin, sequenced in a study of response to subunit inactivated influenza vaccine. TCRdb recomputed calls from the RT-PCR reads with MiXCR, one row per CDR3 protein. Found here are around 540,000 distinct CDR3 sequences, about 12% of them singletons; the top ten hold 10% to 13%. The sample consisted of PBMCs from blood, taken on the day of vaccination. These receptors were obtained from a man aged 50 to 59 who received an inactivated influenza vaccine.

This clonotype came up a few times. The genes are TRBV11-2 and TRBJ1-1; D is ambiguous. The CDR3 loop spans 15 amino acids. Per the germline V gene, CDR1 is SGHAT and CDR2 is FQNNGV. Trimming pared 2 bases from V and 4 bases from J, leaving 14 bases between. The CDR3 region is CASSLYGRPATEAFF. The CDR3 coding sequence is TGTGCCAGCAGCTTATATGGCCGCCCTGCCACTGAAGCTTTCTTT. Looking up the rest from reference TRBV11-2 and TRBJ1-1 gives the full variable domain: EAGVAQSPRYKIIEKRQSVAFWCNPISGHATLYWYQQILGQGPKLLIQFQNNGVVDDSQLPKDRFSAERLKGVDSTLKIQPAKLEDSAVYLCASSLYGRPATEAFFGQGTRLTVV.

The V call is TRBV15, the J call TRBJ2-1, with D unclear. V was cut by 3 bases and J by 1 base, with 7 bases left in between. CDR1 is LNHNV, CDR2 YYDKDF, per germline (reference sequence). This CDR3 is 14 amino acids long. This CDR3 is CATSSTLSYNEQFF. The CDR3 DNA is TGTGCCACCAGCAGTACACTTTCCTACAATGAGCAGTTCTTC.

The rearrangement uses TRBV7-2 and TRBJ1-1; no clear D. This CDR3 is built from 15 residues. The V end lost 1 base, the J end lost 3 bases, and 12 bases lay between the germline ends. Germline CDR1 and CDR2: SGHTA and FQGNSA. DNA of the CDR3: TGTGCCAGCAGCTTAGTCGTGAACGCCTACACTGAAGCTTTCTTT. Translating gives CASSLVVNAYTEAFF.

The gene calls are TRBV7-9 and TRBJ2-1, with a possible D match to TRBD1 (5 bases). The germline V and J ends were trimmed by 5 bases and 2 bases, with 19 bases remaining between them. Germline loops: CDR1 SEHNR, CDR2 FQNEAQ (reference sequence). The CDR3 covers 17 residues. This CDR3 is CASSASWFARAYNEQFF. DNA for the CDR3: TGTGCCAGCAGCGCAAGCTGGTTCGCCAGGGCCTACAATGAGCAGTTCTTC.

This clonotype turned up a few times. This chain uses TRBV4-3 with TRBJ2-7, with 12 bases identical to TRBD2. This CDR3 has 14 amino acids. Trimming cost V 1 base and J 5 bases; bases outside gene matches: 0. From germline, CDR1 is LGHNA and CDR2 YSLEER. The CDR3 region has the DNA TGCGCCAGCAGCCAAGGACTAGCGGGAGACGAGCAGTACTTC. This encodes CASSQGLAGDEQYF.

The CDR3 DNA reads as TGTGCCACCCGAAGGACACTCCAAGAGACCCAGTACTTC. Its protein product is CATRRTLQETQYF. The rearrangement uses TRBV6-1 and TRBJ2-5; D might be TRBD1 (5 bases). V dropped 10 bases and J dropped 1 base, with 13 bases sitting between them. The CDR3 length is 13 residues. Germline V gives CDR1 MNHNS, CDR2 SASEGT.

This clonotype was counted between two and nine times. V and J are TRBV4-2 and TRBJ2-7; D is unresolved. The V and J ends lost 1 base and 3 bases respectively, with 16 bases between them. The CDR3 has 16 amino acids. Germline V gives CDR1 LGHNA, CDR2 YNFKEQ. CDR3 nucleotides: TGTGCCAGCAGCCAAGGAGGCCAATACTCCCACTACGAGCAGTACTTC. Its protein product is CASSQGGQYSHYEQYF.

This clonotype was seen more than once but under ten times. The chain couples TRBV19 to TRBJ2-3; 9 nucleotides line up with TRBD2. CDR1 and CDR2 (germline): LNHDA, SQIVND (reference sequence). CDR3 length equals 16 residues. With 5 bases clipped from V and 2 bases from J, the junction kept 8 bases outside the gene matches. CDR3: CASSHRLADLTDTQYF. As DNA, the CDR3 is TGTGCCAGTAGTCACCGACTAGCGGACCTCACAGATACGCAGTATTTT.

In this sample, this clonotype turned up a few times. This chain joins TRBV29-1 and TRBJ2-3, with TRBD1 identical over 10 bases. Looked up from germline, CDR1 is SQVTM and CDR2 is ANQGSEA. V lost 4 bases and J lost 1; bases outside the gene matches: 5. The CDR3 spans 15 residues. The CDR3 DNA sequence: TGCAGCGTTGGGGTGGGGACAGGGGGCACAGATACGCAGTATTTT. Its protein product is CSVGVGTGGTDTQYF.

The chain recombines TRBV10-3 with TRBJ1-1, with 7 bases aligning to TRBD1. Per the germline V gene, CDR1 is ENHRY and CDR2 is SYGVKD. The J segment lost 1 base and the V segment lost 3 bases, leaving 2 bases of the junction unmatched. CDR3 length: 14 amino acids. CDR3 sequence reads: CAISEDRANTEAFF. The CDR3 nucleotides read TGTGCCATCAGTGAAGACAGGGCGAACACTGAAGCTTTCTTT.

This clonotype turned up a few times. The rearrangement links TRBV29-1 to TRBJ2-1; D tentatively reads TRBD1 or TRBD2 (5 bases each). Germline V CDR1 and CDR2: SQVTM, ANQGSEA. The CDR3 consists of 16 residues. The ends were cut back, 4 bases at V and 10 bases at J, with 26 bases in the middle. CDR3 coding DNA: TGCAGCGTTGCCCCCTTGACGGGACCACCTGCGGTCGAGCAGTTCTTC. Amino acids: CSVAPLTGPPAVEQFF.

This clonotype was found many times. The CDR3 DNA is TGTGCCAGCAGTTTAGCGGGACCCTCCTACAATGAGCAGTTCTTC. This translates into CASSLAGPSYNEQFF. J is TRBJ2-1 and V is TRBV28, with D tentatively TRBD2 (6 bases). Trimming cost V 2 bases and J 0 bases, with 8 bases left between them. In germline, CDR1 is MDHEN, CDR2 SYDVKM. This CDR3 region has 15 residues.

The V call is TRBV7-2, the J call TRBJ2-3, with D uncertain. Germline V gene lookup returns CDR1 SGHTA and CDR2 FQGNSA. V was clipped by 6 bases and J by 6 bases, with 10 bases between them. The CDR3 covers 12 residues. CDR3 in DNA: TGTGCCAGCAGTCTTATGGTGGATACGCAGTATTTT. Its translation: CASSLMVDTQYF.

This clonotype was counted a few times. V and J are TRBV5-6 and TRBJ2-1, with 7 positions matching TRBD1. The germline V gene encodes CDR1 SGHDT and CDR2 YYEEEE. CDR3 length: 13 residues. V lost 3 bases, J lost 5 bases, and 2 bases stayed unmatched. CDR3 in DNA: TGTGCCAGCAGCTACGGGACAGACAATGAGCAGTTCTTC. This codes for CASSYGTDNEQFF.

This clonotype has at least ten counts. The chain has TRBV6-5 and TRBJ2-3, with D possibly called TRBD1 or TRBD2 (5 bases each). In germline, CDR1 is MNHEY, CDR2 SVGAGI. The CDR3 covers 14 residues. The germline V and J ends were trimmed by 2 bases and 2 bases, with 8 bases remaining between them. The CDR3 coding sequence is TGTGCCAGCAGTTACGGGGGAAACACAGATACGCAGTATTTT. Translated, it gives CASSYGGNTDTQYF.

The V gene is TRBV5-1, the J gene TRBJ2-1; D gene uncertain. CDR1 and CDR2 from the germline V gene are SGHRS and YFSETQ. Trimming stripped 2 bases from V and 4 bases from J, with 13 bases between. The CDR3 sequence is 15 residues long. Here the CDR3 DNA reads TGCGCCAGCAGCTTTAAAATCGTGGGGTACAATGAGCAGTTCTTC. It is translated as CASSFKIVGYNEQFF.

The chain is built from TRBV5-1 and TRBJ2-5, with 10 positions matching TRBD2. The CDR3 has 16 amino acids. The V gene's germline CDR1 is SGHRS and CDR2 YFSETQ. After removal of 0 bases from V and 4 bases from J, the junction contained 6 bases not matched to a gene. The CDR3 loop is CASSLAVLAGAETQYF. The CDR3, as DNA: TGCGCCAGCAGCTTGGCCGTTCTAGCGGGAGCAGAGACCCAGTACTTC.

The CDR3 sequence is CASSLDLGGFNGYTF. The CDR3, as DNA: TGTGCCAGCAGCTTGGATCTGGGGGGATTCAATGGCTACACCTTC. The rearrangement joins TRBV5-5 to TRBJ1-2, with a possible D match to TRBD1 (5 bases). Trimming removed 0 bases from V and 6 bases from J, with 15 bases in between. Germline lookup yields CDR1 SGHKS and CDR2 YYEKEE (reference sequence). The CDR3 runs 15 residues.

The chain couples TRBV2 to TRBJ1-2, with no clear D. The germline V gene has CDR1 SNHLY and CDR2 FYNNEI. CDR3 size: 16 residues. V dropped 4 bases and J dropped 4 bases, with 19 bases sitting between them. This chain's CDR3 is CASSASAPGITYGYTF. The CDR3 DNA is TGTGCCAGCAGTGCCTCGGCCCCGGGTATTACCTATGGCTACACCTTC.

This clonotype was seen only a few times. The J gene is TRBJ2-4, the V gene TRBV2; either TRBD1 or TRBD2 may supply D (6 bases each). From germline, CDR1 is SNHLY and CDR2 FYNNEI. Trimming removed 5 bases at V and 4 bases at J, with 12 bases between. The CDR3 has 14 residues. The CDR3 loop reads CASSKGGAKNIQYF. The CDR3 DNA sequence: TGTGCCAGCAGTAAGGGGGGAGCTAAAAACATTCAGTACTTC. The whole variable domain, remainder taken from reference TRBV2 and TRBJ2-4, is EPEVTQTPSHQVTQMGQEVILRCVPISNHLYFYWYRQILGQKVEFLVSFYNNEISEKSEIFDDQFSVERPDGSNFTLKIRSTKLEDSAMYFCASSKGGAKNIQYFGAGTRLSVL.

The genes are TRBV10-1 and TRBJ2-3, with TRBD1 as a possible D gene (5 bases). Per germline, CDR1 WNHNN and CDR2 SYGVQD (reference sequence). V lost 6 bases, J lost 4 bases, and 14 bases lay in between. The CDR3 has 14 residues. The DNA of the CDR3 is TGCGCCAGCAGCCAGGGAATGGGCCCAGATACGCAGTATTTT. This gives the protein CASSQGMGPDTQYF.

This clonotype came up a few times. V and J are TRBV24-1 and TRBJ2-2; weak D call: TRBD1 (5 bases). Germline loops: CDR1 KGHDR, CDR2 SFDVKD. The V end lost 5 bases, the J end lost 4 bases, and 16 bases lay between the germline ends. The CDR3 contains 16 residues. The CDR3 DNA is TGTGCCACCAGTGCCCGCCAGGGTCTAGGCACCGGGGAGCTGTTTTTT. Amino acids: CATSARQGLGTGELFF.

The chain links TRBV11-1 to TRBJ2-1; TRBD2 agrees at 10 bases. J gave up 0 bases and V 2 bases, and 10 bases lay outside the gene matches. This CDR3 is 19 amino acids long. Germline CDR1 is SGHAT and CDR2 is FQDESV (reference sequence). CDR3 in DNA: TGTGCCAGCAGCTTACGAATAGCGGGAGGCCCGAGCTCCTACAATGAGCAGTTCTTC. This gives the protein CASSLRIAGGPSSYNEQFF.

This clonotype was seen a few times. The chain recombines TRBV6-2 or TRBV6-3 with TRBJ2-2; D gene ambiguous. Per the germline V gene, CDR1 is MNHEY and CDR2 is SVGEGT. This CDR3 spans 13 amino acids. The V and J ends lost 0 bases and 4 bases respectively, with 3 bases between them. CDR3 sequence: CASSYSPTGELFF. The CDR3 DNA sequence: TGTGCCAGCAGTTACTCGCCCACCGGGGAGCTGTTTTTT.